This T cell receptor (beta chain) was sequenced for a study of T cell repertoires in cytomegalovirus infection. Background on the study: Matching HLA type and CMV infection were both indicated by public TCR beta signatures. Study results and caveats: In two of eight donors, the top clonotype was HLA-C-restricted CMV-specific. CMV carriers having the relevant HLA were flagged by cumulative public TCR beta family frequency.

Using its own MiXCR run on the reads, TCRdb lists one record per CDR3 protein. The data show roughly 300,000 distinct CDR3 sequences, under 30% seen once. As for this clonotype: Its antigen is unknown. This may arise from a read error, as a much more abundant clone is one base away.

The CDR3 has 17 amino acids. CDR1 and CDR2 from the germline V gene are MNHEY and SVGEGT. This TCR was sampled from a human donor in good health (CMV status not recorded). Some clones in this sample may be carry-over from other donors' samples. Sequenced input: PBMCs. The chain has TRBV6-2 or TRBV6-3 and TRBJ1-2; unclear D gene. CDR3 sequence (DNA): TGTGCCCGCAGTTACCAACCGACACAGTTTGTAGGCTATGGCTACACCTTC. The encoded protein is CARSYQPTQFVGYGYTF.